Sequencing of this T cell receptor beta chain was carried out in a study of cytomegalovirus exposure and HLA in healthy donors. Overall study context: Earlier, 150 million to 200 million T cells were analyzed, and more than 100 million unique TCR beta sequences were found among them.

Use of 60 Vbeta and 13 Jbeta primers characterized the PCR. Only in-frame clones appear in the TCRdb table, and some are missing; sequencing was by immunoSEQ multiplex PCR. The sample shows about 59,000 clones, over 70% of them seen only once. Per germline, CDR1 SQVTM and CDR2 ANQGSEA. This CDR3 spans 16 amino acids. Trimming shortened V by 7 bases and J by 3 bases, and 25 bases separated the two germline ends. The chain couples TRBV29-1 to TRBJ2-7; possibly TRBD2 for D (8 bases). This receptor was taken from a woman aged 35 to 49 in good health and CMV-seronegative. Sequencing was done on a sample of PBMCs. The CDR3 is CSAREGQGTASYEQYF. DNA of the CDR3: TGCAGCGCCCGGGAGGGGCAGGGGACAGCAAGCTACGAGCAGTACTTC.